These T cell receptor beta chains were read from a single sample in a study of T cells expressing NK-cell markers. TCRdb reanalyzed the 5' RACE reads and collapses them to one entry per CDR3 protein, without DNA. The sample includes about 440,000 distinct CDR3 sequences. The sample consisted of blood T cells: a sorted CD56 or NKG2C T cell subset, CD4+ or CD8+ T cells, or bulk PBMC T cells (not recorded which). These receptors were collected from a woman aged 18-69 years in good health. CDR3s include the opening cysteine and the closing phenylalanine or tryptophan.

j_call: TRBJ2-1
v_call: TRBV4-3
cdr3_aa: CASSQDPGLAGGLNEQFF

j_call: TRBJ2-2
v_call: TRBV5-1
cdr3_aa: CASSLRLAGVAGELFF

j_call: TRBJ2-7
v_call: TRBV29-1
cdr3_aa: CSVEVFGGRDEQYF

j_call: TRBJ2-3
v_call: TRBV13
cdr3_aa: CASRRGTSERRDTQYF

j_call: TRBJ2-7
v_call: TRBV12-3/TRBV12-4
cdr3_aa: CASSFGGSSSEQYF

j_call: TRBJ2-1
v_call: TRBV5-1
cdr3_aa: CASSLQPSADEQFF

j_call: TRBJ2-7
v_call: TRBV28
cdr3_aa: CASNRDGDYEQYF

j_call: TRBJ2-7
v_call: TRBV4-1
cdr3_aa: CASSHGQGAYEQYF

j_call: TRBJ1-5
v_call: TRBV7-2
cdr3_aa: CASSQRTGSNQPQHF

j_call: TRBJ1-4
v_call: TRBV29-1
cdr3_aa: CSVLTGAINEKLFF

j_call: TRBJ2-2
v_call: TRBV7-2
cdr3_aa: CASSLRREHTGELFF

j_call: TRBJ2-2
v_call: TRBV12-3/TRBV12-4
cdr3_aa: CATGRTSGETGELFF

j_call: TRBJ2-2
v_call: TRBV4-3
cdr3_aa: CASSQGTGEVGELFF

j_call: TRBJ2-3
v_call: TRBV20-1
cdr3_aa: CSASERGGLADTQYF

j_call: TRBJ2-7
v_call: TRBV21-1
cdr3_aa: CASSMDRAEQYF

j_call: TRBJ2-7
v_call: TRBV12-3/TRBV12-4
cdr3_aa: CASSLRTIYYEQYF